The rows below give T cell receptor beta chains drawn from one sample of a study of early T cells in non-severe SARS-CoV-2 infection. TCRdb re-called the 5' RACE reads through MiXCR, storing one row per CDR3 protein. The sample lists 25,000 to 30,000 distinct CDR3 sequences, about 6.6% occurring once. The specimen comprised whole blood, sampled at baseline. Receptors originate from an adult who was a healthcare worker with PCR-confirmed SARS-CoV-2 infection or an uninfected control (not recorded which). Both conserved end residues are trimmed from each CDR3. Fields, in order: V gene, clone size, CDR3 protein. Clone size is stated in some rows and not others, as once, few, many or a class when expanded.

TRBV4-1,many,ASSLEGGNSNQPQH
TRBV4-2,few,ASSQARDRPMNTEAF
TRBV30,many,AWSGQFYGYT
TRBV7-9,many,ASSTARTAMNTEAF
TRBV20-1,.,SATRGNQPQH
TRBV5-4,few,ASSSGGGHEQY
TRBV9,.,ASSVDRDYGYT
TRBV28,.,ASSLAGAGGIQY
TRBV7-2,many,ASSLVVRNTEAF
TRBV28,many,ASSFGDRATEAF